Presented here are 4 T cell receptor beta chains from one specimen sequenced in a study of T cells in Graves' hyperthyroidism and ophthalmopathy (dated by TCRdb to about 2019). The method was multiplex PCR. The listed sequencing device is Illumina HiSeq 2000. The TCR beta CDR3 regions were amplified from RNA transcripts. The first round of RT-PCR for the TCR CDR3 was performed with the HTBI primer set and the Qiagen OneStep RT-PCR kit. TCRdb's own reprocessing of the public reads used fastp at Q25 and MiXCR and kept productive beta chains. Each CDR3 protein appears once, grouped with its most common genes and DNA. The sample table lists hundreds of thousands of distinct CDR3 sequences, roughly 14% of them with a count of one. About 4.5% of the sample belongs to the ten largest clones. Specimen: blood. The receptors here all came from a woman in her thirties or forties with Graves' ophthalmopathy.

This clonotype was seen repeatedly, ten times or more. The chain has TRBV5-5 and TRBJ2-7; D may correspond to TRBD1 or TRBD2 (5 bases each). V dropped 1 base and J dropped 6 bases, with 8 bases sitting between them. The length of the CDR3 is 12 residues. The germline V gene has CDR1 SGHKS and CDR2 YYEKEE (reference sequence). The chain's CDR3 is CASSLLGVEQYF. CDR3 DNA sequence: TGTGCCAGCAGCTTGTTGGGGGTCGAGCAGTACTTC.

This clonotype was seen ten or more times. The rearrangement joins TRBV5-1 to TRBJ2-7; D possibly corresponds to TRBD1 (6 bases). Germline V gives CDR1 SGHRS, CDR2 YFSETQ. V was cut by 1 base and J by 6 bases, with 14 bases left in between. The CDR3 loop spans 14 amino acids. CDR3 nucleotides: TGCGCCAGCAGCTTGCGGGGAACAGGGTTCGAGCAGTACTTC. Its protein is CASSLRGTGFEQYF. The full variable domain, rest sourced from reference TRBV5-1 and TRBJ2-7, is KAGVTQTPRYLIKTRGQQVTLSCSPISGHRSVSWYQQTPGQGLQFLFEYFSETQRNKGNFPGRFSGRQFSNSRSEMNVSTLELGDSALYLCASSLRGTGFEQYFGPGTRLTVT.

This clonotype was found a few times. The rearrangement links TRBV4-1 to TRBJ2-5; D gene unclear. Trimming took 0 bases from V and 3 from J, leaving 11 bases between them. The CDR3 loop spans 15 amino acids. The germline V gene encodes CDR1 MGHRA and CDR2 YSYEKL. In nucleotides, the CDR3 is TGCGCCAGCAGCCAAGACCCAGGACCAGAAGAGACCCAGTACTTC. It specifies CASSQDPGPEETQYF.

The CDR3: CATSDQPTSAQYF. The CDR3 bases are TGTGCCACCAGTGATCAACCCACGAGTGCCCAGTACTTC. V and J are TRBV24-1 and TRBJ2-5; D uncertain. V dropped 3 bases and J dropped 9 bases, with 13 bases sitting between them. This CDR3 contains 13 residues. Germline V gene lookup returns CDR1 KGHDR and CDR2 SFDVKD.